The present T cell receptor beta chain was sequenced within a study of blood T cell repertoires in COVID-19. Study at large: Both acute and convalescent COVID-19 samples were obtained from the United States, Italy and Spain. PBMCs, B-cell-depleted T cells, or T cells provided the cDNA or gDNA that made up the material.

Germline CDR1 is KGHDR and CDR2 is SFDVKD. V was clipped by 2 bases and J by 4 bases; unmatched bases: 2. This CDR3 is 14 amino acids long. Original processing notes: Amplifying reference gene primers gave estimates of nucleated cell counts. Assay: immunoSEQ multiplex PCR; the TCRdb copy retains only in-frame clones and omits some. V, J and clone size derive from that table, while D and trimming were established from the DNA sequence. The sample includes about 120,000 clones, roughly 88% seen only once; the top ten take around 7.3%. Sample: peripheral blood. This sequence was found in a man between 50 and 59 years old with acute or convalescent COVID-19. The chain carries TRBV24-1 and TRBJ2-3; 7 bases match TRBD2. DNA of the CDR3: TGTGCCACCAGTGATTGGGGGGGGTCAGATACGCAGTATTTT. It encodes CATSDWGGSDTQYF.